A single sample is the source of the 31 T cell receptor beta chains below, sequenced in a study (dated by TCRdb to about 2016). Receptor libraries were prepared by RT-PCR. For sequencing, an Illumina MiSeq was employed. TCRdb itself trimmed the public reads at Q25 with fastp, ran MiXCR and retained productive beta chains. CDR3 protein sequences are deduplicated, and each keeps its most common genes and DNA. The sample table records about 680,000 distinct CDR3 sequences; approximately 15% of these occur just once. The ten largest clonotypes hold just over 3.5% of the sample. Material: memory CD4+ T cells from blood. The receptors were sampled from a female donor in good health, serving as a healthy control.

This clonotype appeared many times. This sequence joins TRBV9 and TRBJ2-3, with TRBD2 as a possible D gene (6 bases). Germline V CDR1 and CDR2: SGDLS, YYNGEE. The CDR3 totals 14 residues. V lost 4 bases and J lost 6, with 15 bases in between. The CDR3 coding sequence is TGTGCCAGCAGCCCCTCGGGGGTAGTCGATACGCAGTATTTT. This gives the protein CASSPSGVVDTQYF.

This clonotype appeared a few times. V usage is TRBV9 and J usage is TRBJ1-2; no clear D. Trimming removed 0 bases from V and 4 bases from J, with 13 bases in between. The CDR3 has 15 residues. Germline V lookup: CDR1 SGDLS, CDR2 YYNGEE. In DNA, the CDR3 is TGTGCCAGCAGCGTAGCTATGGGTAGTGTCTATGGCTACACCTTC. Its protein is CASSVAMGSVYGYTF.

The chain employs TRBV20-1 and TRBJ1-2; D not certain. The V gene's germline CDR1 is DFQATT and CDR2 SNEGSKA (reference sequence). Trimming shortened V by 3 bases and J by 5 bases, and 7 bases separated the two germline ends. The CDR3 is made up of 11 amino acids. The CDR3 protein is CSASTPYGYTF. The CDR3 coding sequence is TGCAGTGCTAGTACCCCTTATGGCTACACCTTC.

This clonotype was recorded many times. DNA for the CDR3: TGCAGCTCTACAGGGGTACCCTCCACAGATACGCAGTATTTT. Translation: CSSTGVPSTDTQYF. The chain couples TRBV29-1 to TRBJ2-3; 7 bases agree with TRBD1. Germline values: CDR1 SQVTM, CDR2 ANQGSEA. CDR3 size: 14 residues. The J segment lost 2 bases and the V segment lost 8 bases, leaving 10 bases of the junction unmatched.

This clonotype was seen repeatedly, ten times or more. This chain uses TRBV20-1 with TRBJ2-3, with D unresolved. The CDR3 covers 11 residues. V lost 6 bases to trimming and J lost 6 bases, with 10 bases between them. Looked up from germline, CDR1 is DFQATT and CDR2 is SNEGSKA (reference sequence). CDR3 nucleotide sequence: TGCAGTGCACCCAGACTTGATACGCAGTATTTT. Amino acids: CSAPRLDTQYF.

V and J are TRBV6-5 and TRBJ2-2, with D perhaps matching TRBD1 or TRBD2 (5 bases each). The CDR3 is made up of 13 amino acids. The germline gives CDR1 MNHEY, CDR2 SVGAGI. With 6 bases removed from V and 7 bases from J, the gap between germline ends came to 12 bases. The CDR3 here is CASRGVGFGELFF. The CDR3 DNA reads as TGTGCCAGCAGGGGGGTAGGGTTCGGGGAGCTGTTTTTT.

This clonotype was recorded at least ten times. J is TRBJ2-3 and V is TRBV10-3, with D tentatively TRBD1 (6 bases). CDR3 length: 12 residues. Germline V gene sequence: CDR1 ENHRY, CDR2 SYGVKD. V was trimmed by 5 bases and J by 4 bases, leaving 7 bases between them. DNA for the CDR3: TGTGCCATCAGTCAGGGGCCAGATACGCAGTATTTT. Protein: CAISQGPDTQYF.

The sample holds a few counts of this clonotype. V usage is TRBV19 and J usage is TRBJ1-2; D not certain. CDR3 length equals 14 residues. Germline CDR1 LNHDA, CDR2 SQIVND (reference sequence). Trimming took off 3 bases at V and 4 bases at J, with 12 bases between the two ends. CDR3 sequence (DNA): TGTGCCAGTAGTATTGTAGAGACCAGCTATGGCTACACCTTC. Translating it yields CASSIVETSYGYTF. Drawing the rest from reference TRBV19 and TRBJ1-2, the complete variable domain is DGGITQSPKYLFRKEGQNVTLSCEQNLNHDAMYWYRQDPGQGLRLIYYSQIVNDFQKGDIAEGYSVSREKKESFPLTVTSAQKNPTAFYLCASSIVETSYGYTFGSGTRLTVV.

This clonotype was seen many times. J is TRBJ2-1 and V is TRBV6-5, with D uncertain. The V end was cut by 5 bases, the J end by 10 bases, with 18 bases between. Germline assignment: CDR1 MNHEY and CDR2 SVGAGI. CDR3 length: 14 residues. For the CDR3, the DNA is TGTGCCAGCAGTACCCCGGGTCCTTTGGGCGAGCAGTTCTTC. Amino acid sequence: CASSTPGPLGEQFF.

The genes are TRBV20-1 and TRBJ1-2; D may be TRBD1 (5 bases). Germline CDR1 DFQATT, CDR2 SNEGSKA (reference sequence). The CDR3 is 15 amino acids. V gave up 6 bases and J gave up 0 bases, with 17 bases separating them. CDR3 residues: CSAFPPDRPNYGYTF. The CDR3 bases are TGCAGTGCCTTCCCTCCAGACAGACCTAACTATGGCTACACCTTC.

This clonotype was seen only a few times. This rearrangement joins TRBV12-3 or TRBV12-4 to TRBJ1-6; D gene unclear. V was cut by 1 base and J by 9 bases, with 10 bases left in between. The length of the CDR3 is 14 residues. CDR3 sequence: CASSLDYGSSPLHF. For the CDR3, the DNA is TGTGCCAGCAGTTTAGATTATGGTAGTTCACCCCTCCACTTT.

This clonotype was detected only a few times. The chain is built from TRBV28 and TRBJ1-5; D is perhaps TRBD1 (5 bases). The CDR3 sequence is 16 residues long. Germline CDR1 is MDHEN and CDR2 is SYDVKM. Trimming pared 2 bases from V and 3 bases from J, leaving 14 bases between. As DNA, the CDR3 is TGTGCCAGCAGTTTAAAGGGACGGATTATCAATCAGCCCCAGCATTTT. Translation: CASSLKGRIINQPQHF.

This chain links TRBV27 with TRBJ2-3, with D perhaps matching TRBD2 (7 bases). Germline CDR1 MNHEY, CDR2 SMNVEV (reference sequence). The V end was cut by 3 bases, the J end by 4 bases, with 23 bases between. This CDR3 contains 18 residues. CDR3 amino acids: CASSFFAGGAISADTQYF. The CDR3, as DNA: TGTGCCAGCAGTTTTTTTGCTGGGGGGGCGATTAGTGCAGATACGCAGTATTTT.

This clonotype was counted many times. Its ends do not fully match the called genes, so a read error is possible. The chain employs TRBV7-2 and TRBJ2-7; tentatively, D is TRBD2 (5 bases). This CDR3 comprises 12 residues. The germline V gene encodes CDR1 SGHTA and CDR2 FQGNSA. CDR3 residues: CASSLVAPEVRF. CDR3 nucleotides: TGTGCCAGCAGCTTAGTCGCCCCGGAGGTGAGGTTC.

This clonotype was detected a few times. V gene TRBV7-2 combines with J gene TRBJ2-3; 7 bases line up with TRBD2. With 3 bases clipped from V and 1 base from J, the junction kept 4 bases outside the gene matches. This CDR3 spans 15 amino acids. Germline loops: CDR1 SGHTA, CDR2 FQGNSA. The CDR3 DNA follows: TGTGCCAGCAGCTTCAGCGGGGTGGGCACAGATACGCAGTATTTT. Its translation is CASSFSGVGTDTQYF. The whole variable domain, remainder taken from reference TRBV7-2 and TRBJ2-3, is GAGVSQSPSNKVTEKGKDVELRCDPISGHTALYWYRQSLGQGLEFLIYFQGNSAPDKSGLPSDRFSAERTGGSVSTLTIQRTQQEDSAVYLCASSFSGVGTDTQYFGPGTRLTVL.

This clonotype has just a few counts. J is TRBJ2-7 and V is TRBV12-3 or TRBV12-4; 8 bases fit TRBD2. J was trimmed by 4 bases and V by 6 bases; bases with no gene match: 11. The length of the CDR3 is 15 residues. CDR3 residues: CASSPPAGGAYEQYF. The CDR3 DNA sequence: TGTGCCAGCAGCCCCCCCGCGGGGGGCGCATACGAGCAGTACTTC.

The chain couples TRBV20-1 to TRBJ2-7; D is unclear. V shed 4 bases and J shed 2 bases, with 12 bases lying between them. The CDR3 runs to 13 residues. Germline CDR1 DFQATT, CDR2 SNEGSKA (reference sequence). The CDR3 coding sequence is TGCAGTGCTATCGACATATTCCCCTACGAGCAGTACTTC. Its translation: CSAIDIFPYEQYF.

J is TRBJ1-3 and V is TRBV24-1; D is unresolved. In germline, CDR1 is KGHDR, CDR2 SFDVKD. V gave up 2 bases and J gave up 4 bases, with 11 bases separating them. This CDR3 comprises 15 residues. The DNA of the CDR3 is TGTGCCACCAGTGATTCCGGCGGCCCCGGAAACACCATATATTTT. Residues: CATSDSGGPGNTIYF.

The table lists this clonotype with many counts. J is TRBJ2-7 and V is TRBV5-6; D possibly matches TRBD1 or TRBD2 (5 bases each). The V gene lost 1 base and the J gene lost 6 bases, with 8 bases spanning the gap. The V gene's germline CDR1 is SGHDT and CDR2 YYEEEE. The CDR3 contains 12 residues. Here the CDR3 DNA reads TGTGCCAGCAGCTTGATGGGGACCGAGCAGTACTTC. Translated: CASSLMGTEQYF. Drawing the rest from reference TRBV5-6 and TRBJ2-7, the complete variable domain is DAGVTQSPTHLIKTRGQQVTLRCSPKSGHDTVSWYQQALGQGPQFIFQYYEEEERQRGNFPDRFSGHQFPNYSSELNVNALLLGDSALYLCASSLMGTEQYFGPGTRLTVT.

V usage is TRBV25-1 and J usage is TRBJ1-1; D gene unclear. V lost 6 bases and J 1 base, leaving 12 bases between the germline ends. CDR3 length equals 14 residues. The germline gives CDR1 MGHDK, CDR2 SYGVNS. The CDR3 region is CASSRQAGNTEAFF. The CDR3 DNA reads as TGTGCCAGCAGCCGGCAGGCGGGGAACACTGAAGCTTTCTTT.

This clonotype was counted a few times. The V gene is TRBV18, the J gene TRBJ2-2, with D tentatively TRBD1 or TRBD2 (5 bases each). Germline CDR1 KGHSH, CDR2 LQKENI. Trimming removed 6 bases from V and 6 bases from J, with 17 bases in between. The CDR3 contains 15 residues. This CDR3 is CASSPGTQGAGELFF. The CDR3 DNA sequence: TGTGCCAGCTCTCCAGGGACCCAAGGGGCCGGGGAGCTGTTTTTT.

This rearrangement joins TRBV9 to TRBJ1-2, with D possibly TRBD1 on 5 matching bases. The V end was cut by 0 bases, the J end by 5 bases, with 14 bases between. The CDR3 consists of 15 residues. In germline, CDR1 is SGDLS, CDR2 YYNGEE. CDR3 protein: CASSVEARERYGYTF. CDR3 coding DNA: TGTGCCAGCAGCGTAGAGGCCAGGGAGAGGTATGGCTACACCTTC.

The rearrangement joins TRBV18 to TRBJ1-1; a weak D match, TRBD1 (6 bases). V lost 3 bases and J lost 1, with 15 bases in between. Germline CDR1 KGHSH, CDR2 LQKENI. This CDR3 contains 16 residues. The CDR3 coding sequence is TGTGCCAGCTCACCGGGGCAGGGGTTAGGGAACACTGAAGCTTTCTTT. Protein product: CASSPGQGLGNTEAFF.

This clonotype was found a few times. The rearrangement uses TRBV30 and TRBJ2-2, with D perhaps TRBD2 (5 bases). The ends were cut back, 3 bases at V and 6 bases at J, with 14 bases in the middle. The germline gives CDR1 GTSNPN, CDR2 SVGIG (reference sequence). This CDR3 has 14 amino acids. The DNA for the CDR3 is TGTGCCTGGAGAAAAGGGAGTTTCTCCGGGGAGCTGTTTTTT. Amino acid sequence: CAWRKGSFSGELFF.

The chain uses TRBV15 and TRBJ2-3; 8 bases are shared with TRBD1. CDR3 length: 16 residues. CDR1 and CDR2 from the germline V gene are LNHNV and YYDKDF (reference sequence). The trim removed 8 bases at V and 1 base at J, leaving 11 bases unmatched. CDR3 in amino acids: CATSNRDRRGTDTQYF. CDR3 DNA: TGTGCCACCTCCAATCGGGACAGGAGGGGCACAGATACGCAGTATTTT. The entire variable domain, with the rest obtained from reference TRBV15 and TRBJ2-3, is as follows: DAMVIQNPRYQVTQFGKPVTLSCSQTLNHNVMYWYQQKSSQAPKLLFHYYDKDFNNEADTPDNFQSRRPNTSFCFLDIRSPGLGDTAMYLCATSNRDRRGTDTQYFGPGTRLTVL.

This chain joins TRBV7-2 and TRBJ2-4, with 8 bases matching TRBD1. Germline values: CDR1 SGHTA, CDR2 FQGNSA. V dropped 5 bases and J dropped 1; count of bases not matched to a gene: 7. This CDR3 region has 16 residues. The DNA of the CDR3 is TGTGCCAGCAGCCCGACAGGGGTCGGGGCCAAAAACATTCAGTACTTC. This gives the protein CASSPTGVGAKNIQYF.

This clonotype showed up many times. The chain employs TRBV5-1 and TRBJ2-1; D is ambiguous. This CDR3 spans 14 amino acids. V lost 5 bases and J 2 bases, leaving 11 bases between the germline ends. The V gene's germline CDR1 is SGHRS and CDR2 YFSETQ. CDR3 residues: CASRAPEPYNEQFF. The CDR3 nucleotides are TGCGCCAGCAGGGCCCCCGAACCCTACAATGAGCAGTTCTTC.

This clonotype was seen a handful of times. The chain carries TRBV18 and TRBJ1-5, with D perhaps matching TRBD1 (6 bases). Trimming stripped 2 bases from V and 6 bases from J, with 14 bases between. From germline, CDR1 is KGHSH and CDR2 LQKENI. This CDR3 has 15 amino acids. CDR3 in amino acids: CASSPRGYRSQPQHF. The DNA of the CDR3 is TGTGCCAGCTCACCAAGGGGGTACAGGAGTCAGCCCCAGCATTTT.

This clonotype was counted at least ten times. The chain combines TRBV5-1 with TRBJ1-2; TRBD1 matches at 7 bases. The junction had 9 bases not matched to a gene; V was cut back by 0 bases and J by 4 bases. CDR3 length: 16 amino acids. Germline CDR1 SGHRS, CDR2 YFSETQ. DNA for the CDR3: TGCGCCAGCAGCTTGGCCGGGACAGAGGGCGGCTATGGCTACACCTTC. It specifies CASSLAGTEGGYGYTF.

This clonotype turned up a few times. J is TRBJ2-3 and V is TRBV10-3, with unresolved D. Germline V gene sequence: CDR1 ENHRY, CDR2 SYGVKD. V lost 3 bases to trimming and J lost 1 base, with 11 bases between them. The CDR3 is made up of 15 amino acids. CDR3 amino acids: CAISDINLGTDTQYF. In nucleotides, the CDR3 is TGTGCCATCAGTGACATTAATCTCGGCACAGATACGCAGTATTTT.

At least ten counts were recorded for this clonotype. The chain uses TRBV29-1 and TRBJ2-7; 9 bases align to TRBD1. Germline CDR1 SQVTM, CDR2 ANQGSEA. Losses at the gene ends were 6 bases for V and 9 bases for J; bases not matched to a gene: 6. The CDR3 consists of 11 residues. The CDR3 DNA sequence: TGCAGCGTCCTACAGGGGGCGGCGCAGTACTTC. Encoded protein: CSVLQGAAQYF.